This TCR beta chain appears in the sequencing data of a study of shared clonotypes between healthy human individuals. Naive CD8 cells, CD45RO-negative and positively selected for CCR7, excluded terminally differentiated effector memory CD45RA+ cells. This CDR3 spans 14 amino acids. CDR1 SGHTS and CDR2 YDEGEE come from the germline V gene. The V and J ends lost 0 bases and 8 bases, in that order; junction bases with no gene match: 6. This clone is a singleton in its sample. This table comes from immunoSEQ multiplex PCR, and its TCRdb copy is limited to in-frame clones, with some not included. The repertoire holds about 2 million clones, with about 95% as singletons.

Sequenced input: naive CD8+ T cells sorted from blood. The rearrangement joins TRBV5-8 to TRBJ1-1, with 8 positions matching TRBD1. The TCR sequence derives from a man aged 18 to 35 in good health. In DNA form, the CDR3 reads TGTGCCAGCAGCTTGGCTAGGACAGGGTTAGAAGCTTTCTTT. Amino acid sequence: CASSLARTGLEAFF.